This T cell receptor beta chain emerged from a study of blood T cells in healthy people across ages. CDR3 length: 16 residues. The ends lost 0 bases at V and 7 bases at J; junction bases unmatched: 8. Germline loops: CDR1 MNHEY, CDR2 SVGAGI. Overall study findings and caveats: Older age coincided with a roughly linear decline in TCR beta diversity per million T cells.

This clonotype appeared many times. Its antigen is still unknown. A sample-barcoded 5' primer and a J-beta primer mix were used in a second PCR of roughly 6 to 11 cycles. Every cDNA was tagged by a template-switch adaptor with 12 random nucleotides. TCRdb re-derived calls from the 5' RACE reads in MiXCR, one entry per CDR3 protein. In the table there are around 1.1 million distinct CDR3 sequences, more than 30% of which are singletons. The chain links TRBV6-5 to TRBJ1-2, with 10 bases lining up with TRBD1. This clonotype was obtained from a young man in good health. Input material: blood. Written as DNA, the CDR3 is TGTGCCAGCAGTTACTCGAACCTCGGGACAGGGGTTGGCTACACCTTC. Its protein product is CASSYSNLGTGVGYTF.